This T cell receptor (beta chain) came from a study of control samples from healthy donors and cancer patients. The method was immunoSEQ multiplex PCR; TCRdb's version includes in-frame clones alone and lacks a portion of them. The repertoire has about 150,000 clones, about nine tenths of them found once; the top ten carry less than 5%. The CDR3 extends over 15 amino acids. Per germline, CDR1 MNHEY and CDR2 SVGAGI. The germline V and J ends were trimmed by 7 bases and 6 bases, with 18 bases remaining between them. This sequence was found in a man in his thirties or forties in good health. The specimen sequenced was blood. V and J are TRBV6-5 and TRBJ2-2, with a possible D match to TRBD2 (5 bases). CDR3 sequence: CASTPRRGVAGELFF. The CDR3 DNA sequence: TGTGCCAGCACCCCACGACGGGGAGTTGCCGGGGAGCTGTTTTTT.